The 10 T cell receptor beta chains below come from one sample, sequenced in a study of shared clonotypes between healthy human individuals. Here immunoSEQ multiplex PCR was the method, and the copy in TCRdb shows in-frame clones only, minus some. This sample yields 500,000 to 550,000 clones, of which about 96% are seen a single time; approximately 0.067% belongs to the top ten. Material for sequencing was naive CD4+ T cells sorted from blood. Sample subset: CD45RA+ positively selected. These receptors all stem from a woman in her thirties in good health.

The CDR3 region has the DNA TGCGCCAGCAACGGGAGGGCCCCCACCGGGGAGCTGTTTTTT. Translation: CASNGRAPTGELFF. The chain recombines TRBV10-2 with TRBJ2-2, with 8 bases aligning to TRBD2. Germline V gives CDR1 WSHSY, CDR2 SAAADI. V lost 7 bases, J lost 4 bases, and 5 bases stayed unmatched. This CDR3 has 14 amino acids.

Written as DNA, the CDR3 is TGCGCCAGCAGCTTGGTGGGGGCTAGTGAAAAACTGTTTTTT. Protein: CASSLVGASEKLFF. J is TRBJ1-4 and V is TRBV5-1, with a weak D call TRBD1 (6 bases). The CDR3 contains 14 residues. CDR1 and CDR2 from the germline V gene are SGHRS and YFSETQ. V shed 0 bases and J shed 7 bases, with 10 bases lying between them.

This chain links TRBV6-5 with TRBJ1-2, with 8 bases identical to TRBD1. Germline V gives CDR1 MNHEY, CDR2 SVGAGI. J lost 8 bases, V lost 0 bases, and 2 bases had no gene match. The CDR3 sequence is 13 residues long. This CDR3 reads CASSYSQGAGYTF. The CDR3 bases are TGTGCCAGCAGTTACTCGCAGGGGGCGGGCTACACCTTC.

V usage is TRBV5-4 and J usage is TRBJ2-1; possible D gene TRBD2, 6 bases. CDR3 length equals 17 residues. Trimming removed 4 bases at V and 3 bases at J, with 20 bases between. CDR1 SGHNT and CDR2 YYREEE come from the germline V gene (reference sequence). CDR3 DNA: TGTGCCAGCAGCCCTTTACTACGGGGAGGTATCTACAATGAGCAGTTCTTC. It specifies CASSPLLRGGIYNEQFF.

The chain combines TRBV6-5 with TRBJ1-5, with D perhaps matching TRBD1 (5 bases). Germline V gene data show CDR1 as MNHEY and CDR2 as SVGAGI. The ends were cut back, 5 bases at V and 7 bases at J, with 15 bases in the middle. The CDR3 spans 14 residues. The CDR3 DNA is TGTGCCAGCAGTCCCAACGGGGGTGGGCAGCCCCAGCATTTT. This encodes CASSPNGGGQPQHF.

The genes are TRBV5-4 and TRBJ2-3, with D perhaps TRBD1 (5 bases). Germline V lookup: CDR1 SGHNT, CDR2 YYREEE (reference sequence). Deletions cut 4 bases from V and 4 bases from J, with 16 bases between. The CDR3 is made up of 15 amino acids. Here the CDR3 reads CASSTWSLGADTQYF. The CDR3 DNA reads as TGTGCCAGCAGCACCTGGTCCTTAGGGGCAGATACGCAGTATTTT.

V gene TRBV11-2 combines with J gene TRBJ2-7, with unresolved D. V was cut by 6 bases and J by 3 bases, with 21 bases left in between. Germline loops: CDR1 SGHAT, CDR2 FQNNGV. CDR3 size: 16 residues. CDR3 DNA: TGTGCCAGCAGTTCTCGAACGGACCAGCAATTCTACGAGCAGTACTTC. It encodes CASSSRTDQQFYEQYF. The full variable domain, with the rest looked up from reference TRBV11-2 and TRBJ2-7, is EAGVAQSPRYKIIEKRQSVAFWCNPISGHATLYWYQQILGQGPKLLIQFQNNGVVDDSQLPKDRFSAERLKGVDSTLKIQPAKLEDSAVYLCASSSRTDQQFYEQYFGPGTRLTVT.

The rearrangement uses TRBV7-3 and TRBJ2-1; possibly TRBD2 for D (5 bases). Germline assignment: CDR1 SGHTA and CDR2 FQGTGA. The CDR3 consists of 12 residues. V was trimmed by 5 bases and J by 9 bases, leaving 11 bases between them. DNA of the CDR3: TGTGCCAGCAGCCCCCGGGGTGTTGAGCAGTTCTTC. It specifies CASSPRGVEQFF.

In this sample, this clone turned up once. This sample also contains other DNA sequences that code for the same CDR3. The gene calls are TRBV28 and TRBJ2-7; D not resolved. The CDR3 loop spans 11 amino acids. Germline values: CDR1 MDHEN, CDR2 SYDVKM. Deletions cut 2 bases from V and 5 bases from J, with 4 bases between. CDR3 region: CASSLIHEQYF. The CDR3, as DNA: TGTGCCAGCAGTTTAATTCACGAGCAGTACTTC.

The J gene is TRBJ2-5, the V gene TRBV5-1; D not certain. CDR1 and CDR2 from the germline V gene are SGHRS and YFSETQ. The CDR3 contains 13 residues. With 7 bases removed from V and 0 bases from J, the gap between germline ends came to 10 bases. CDR3 nucleotide sequence: TGCGCCAGCGGCCTACAGTACCAAGAGACCCAGTACTTC. This translates into CASGLQYQETQYF.